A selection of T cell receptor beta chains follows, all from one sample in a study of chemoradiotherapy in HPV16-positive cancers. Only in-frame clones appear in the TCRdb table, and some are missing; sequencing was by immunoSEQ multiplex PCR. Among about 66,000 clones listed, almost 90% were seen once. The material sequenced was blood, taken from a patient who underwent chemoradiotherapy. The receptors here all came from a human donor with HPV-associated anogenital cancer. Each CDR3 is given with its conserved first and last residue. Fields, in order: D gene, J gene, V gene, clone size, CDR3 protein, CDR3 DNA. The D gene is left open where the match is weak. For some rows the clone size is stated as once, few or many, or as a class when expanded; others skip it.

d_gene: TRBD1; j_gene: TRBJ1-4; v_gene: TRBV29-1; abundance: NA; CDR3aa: CSVRPGGNEKLFF; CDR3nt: TGCAGCGTGAGGCCAGGGGGTAATGAAAAACTGTTTTTT
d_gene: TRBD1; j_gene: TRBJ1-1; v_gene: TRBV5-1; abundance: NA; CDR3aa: CASSVDRVRTEAFF; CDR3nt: TGCGCCAGCAGCGTGGACAGGGTTCGGACTGAAGCTTTCTTT
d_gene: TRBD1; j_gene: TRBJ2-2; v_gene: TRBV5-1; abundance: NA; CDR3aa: CASSLQGGTGELFF; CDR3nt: TGCGCCAGCAGCTTACAGGGGGGCACCGGGGAGCTGTTTTTT
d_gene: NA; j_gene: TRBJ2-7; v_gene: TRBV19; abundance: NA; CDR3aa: CASSKGAYEQYF; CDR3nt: TGTGCCAGTAGTAAGGGGGCCTACGAGCAGTACTTC
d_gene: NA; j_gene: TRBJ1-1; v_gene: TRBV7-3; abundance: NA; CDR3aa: CASSLWANTEAFF; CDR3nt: TGTGCCAGCAGCTTATGGGCGAACACTGAAGCTTTCTTT
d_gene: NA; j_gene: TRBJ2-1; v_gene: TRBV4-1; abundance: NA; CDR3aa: CASSQPGVRPYNEQFF; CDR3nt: TGCGCCAGCAGCCAACCTGGCGTTCGCCCCTACAATGAGCAGTTCTTC
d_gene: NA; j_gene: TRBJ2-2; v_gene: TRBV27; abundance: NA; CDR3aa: CATASGASFGELFF; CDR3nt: TGTGCCACCGCCTCGGGGGCTTCTTTCGGGGAGCTGTTTTTT
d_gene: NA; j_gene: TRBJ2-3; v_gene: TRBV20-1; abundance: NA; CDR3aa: CSLRADTQYF; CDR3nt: TGCAGTCTAAGGGCAGATACGCAGTATTTT
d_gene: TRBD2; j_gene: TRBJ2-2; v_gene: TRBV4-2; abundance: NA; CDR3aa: CASSHPSGRNTGELFF; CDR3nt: TGTGCCAGCAGCCATCCTAGCGGGAGAAACACCGGGGAGCTGTTTTTT
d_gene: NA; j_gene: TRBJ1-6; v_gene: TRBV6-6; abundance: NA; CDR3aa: CASSYPDNSPLHF; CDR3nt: TGTGCCAGCAGTTACCCAGATAATTCACCCCTCCACTTT
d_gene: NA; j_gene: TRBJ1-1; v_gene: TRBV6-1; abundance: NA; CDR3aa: CASTDDRRYTEAFF; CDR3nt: TGTGCCAGCACAGACGACAGGCGATACACTGAAGCTTTCTTT
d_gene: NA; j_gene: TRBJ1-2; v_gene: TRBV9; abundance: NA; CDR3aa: CASSVGAAEGYTF; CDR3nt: TGTGCCAGCAGCGTAGGGGCGGCGGAAGGCTACACCTTC
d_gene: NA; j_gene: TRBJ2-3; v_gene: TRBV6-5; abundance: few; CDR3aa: CASSYSGRRTDTQYF; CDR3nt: TGTGCCAGCAGTTACTCCGGGCGACGCACAGATACGCAGTATTTT
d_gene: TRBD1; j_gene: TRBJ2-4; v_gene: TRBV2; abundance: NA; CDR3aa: CASSEAPTGMRNIQYF; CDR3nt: TGTGCCAGCAGTGAAGCCCCGACAGGGATGAGGAACATTCAGTACTTC
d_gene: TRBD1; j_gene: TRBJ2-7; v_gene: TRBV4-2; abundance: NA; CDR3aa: CASSQAGGGEQYF; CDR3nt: TGTGCCAGCAGCCAAGCAGGGGGCGGCGAGCAGTACTTC
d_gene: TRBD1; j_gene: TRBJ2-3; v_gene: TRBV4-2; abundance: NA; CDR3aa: CASSQGTGTDTQYF; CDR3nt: TGTGCCAGCAGCCAGGGGACAGGGACAGATACGCAGTATTTT
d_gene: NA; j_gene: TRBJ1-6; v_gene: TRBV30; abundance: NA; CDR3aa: CAWSLNNSPLHF; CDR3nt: TGTGCCTGGAGTCTAAATAATTCACCCCTCCACTTT
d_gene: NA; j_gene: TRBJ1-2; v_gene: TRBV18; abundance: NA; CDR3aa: CASSPPSQGNYGYTF; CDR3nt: TGTGCCAGCTCACCACCATCTCAGGGTAACTATGGCTACACCTTC
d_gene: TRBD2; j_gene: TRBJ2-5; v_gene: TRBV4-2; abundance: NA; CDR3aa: CASSQGISGGGGRETQYF; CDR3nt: TGTGCCAGCAGCCAAGGGATTAGCGGGGGGGGAGGCAGAGAGACCCAGTACTTC
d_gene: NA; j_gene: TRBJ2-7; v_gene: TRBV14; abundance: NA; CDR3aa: CASSPTGGEQYF; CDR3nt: TGTGCCAGCAGCCCGACAGGTGGCGAGCAGTACTTC
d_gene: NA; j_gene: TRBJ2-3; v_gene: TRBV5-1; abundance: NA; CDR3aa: CASSLERDEYF; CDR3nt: TGCGCCAGCAGCTTGGAACGGGATGAGTATTTT
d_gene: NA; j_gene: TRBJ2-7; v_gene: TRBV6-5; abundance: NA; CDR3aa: CASSYGAPELSYEQYF; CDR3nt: TGTGCCAGCAGTTACGGAGCCCCAGAACTTTCCTACGAGCAGTACTTC
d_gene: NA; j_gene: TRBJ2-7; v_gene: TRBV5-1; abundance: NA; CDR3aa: CASSLGLGHAMGDEQYF; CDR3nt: TGCGCCAGCAGCTTGGGGCTTGGACACGCAATGGGGGACGAGCAGTACTTC
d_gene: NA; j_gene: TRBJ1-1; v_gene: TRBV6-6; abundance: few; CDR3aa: CASSYFRDTEAFF; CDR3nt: TGTGCCAGCAGTTACTTCCGGGACACTGAAGCTTTCTTT
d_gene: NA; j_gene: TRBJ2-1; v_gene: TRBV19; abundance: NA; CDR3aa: CASSTTPGVSSYNEQFF; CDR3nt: TGTGCCAGTAGTACCACACCGGGGGTCAGCTCCTACAATGAGCAGTTCTTC
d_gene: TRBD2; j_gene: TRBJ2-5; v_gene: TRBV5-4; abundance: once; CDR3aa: CASSLVGRGGRGETQYF; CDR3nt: TGTGCCAGCAGCTTGGTAGGGCGGGGGGGCCGCGGAGAGACCCAGTACTTC
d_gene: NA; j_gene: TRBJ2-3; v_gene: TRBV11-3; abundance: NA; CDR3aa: CASSGWGTDTQYF; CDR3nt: TGTGCCAGCAGCGGGTGGGGCACAGATACGCAGTATTTT
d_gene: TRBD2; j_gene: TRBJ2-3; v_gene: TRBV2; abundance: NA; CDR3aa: CASTRLAGDRTDTQYF; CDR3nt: TGTGCCAGCACCAGACTAGCGGGGGACCGCACAGATACGCAGTATTTT
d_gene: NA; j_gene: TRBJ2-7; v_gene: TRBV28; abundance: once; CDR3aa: CASERTGYSSYEQYF; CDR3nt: TGTGCCAGCGAAAGAACAGGGTACTCGTCCTACGAGCAGTACTTC
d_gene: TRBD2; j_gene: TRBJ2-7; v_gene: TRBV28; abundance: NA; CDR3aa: CASRKLAGDYEQYF; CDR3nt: TGTGCCAGCAGGAAACTAGCGGGAGATTACGAGCAGTACTTC
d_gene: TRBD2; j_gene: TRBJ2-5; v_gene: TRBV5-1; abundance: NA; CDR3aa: CASSLAGGRETQYF; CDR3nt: TGCGCCAGCAGCTTGGCGGGGGGACGAGAGACCCAGTACTTC
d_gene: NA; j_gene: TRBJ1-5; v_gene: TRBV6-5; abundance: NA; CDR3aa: CASSDDQPQHF; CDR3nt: TGTGCCAGCAGCGACGATCAGCCCCAGCATTTT
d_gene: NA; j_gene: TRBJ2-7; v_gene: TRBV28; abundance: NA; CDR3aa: CASSLGTVYEQYF; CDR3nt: TGTGCCAGCAGTTTAGGCACGGTCTACGAGCAGTACTTC
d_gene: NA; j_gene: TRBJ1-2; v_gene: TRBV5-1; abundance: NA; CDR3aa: CASSQDLEYGYTF; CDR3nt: TGCGCCAGCAGCCAGGACTTGGAGTATGGCTACACCTTC
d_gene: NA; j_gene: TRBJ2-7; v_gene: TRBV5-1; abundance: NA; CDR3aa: CASSLQGGPGDEQYF; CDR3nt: TGCGCCAGCAGCTTGCAGGGGGGCCCCGGGGACGAGCAGTACTTC
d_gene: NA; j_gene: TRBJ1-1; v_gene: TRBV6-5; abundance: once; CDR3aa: CASSRGRTVNTEAFF; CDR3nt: TGTGCCAGCAGTCGGGGCAGGACGGTGAACACTGAAGCTTTCTTT